This TCR beta chain came from a study of shared clonotypes between healthy human individuals. This clone was detected once. Antigen specificity is unknown. Each of the donors was a healthy adult who was HIV-negative and had not had a recent acute infection or vaccination. Study observations and caveats: An expected dependence of interdonor clonotype sharing on sequencing depth was noted.

V shed 0 bases and J 2 bases; nucleotides not matched to a gene: 4. The germline V gene encodes CDR1 SEHNR and CDR2 FQNEAQ (reference sequence). The CDR3 totals 16 residues. Sequencing was performed with immunoSEQ multiplex PCR; in TCRdb, only in-frame clones are kept and a portion is missing. Found here are approximately 2.5 million clones, roughly nine tenths of them singletons; the top ten hold over 0.12%. Sequences were obtained from naive CD4+ T cells sorted from blood. Subset denoted: CD45RA+ positively selected. The chain couples TRBV7-9 to TRBJ2-7, with 10 bases aligning to TRBD2. This receptor was identified in a man aged 18 to 29 in good health. The CDR3 loop reads CASSLALSGGAYEQYF. For the CDR3, the DNA is TGTGCCAGCAGCTTAGCGCTAAGCGGGGGGGCCTACGAGCAGTACTTC.